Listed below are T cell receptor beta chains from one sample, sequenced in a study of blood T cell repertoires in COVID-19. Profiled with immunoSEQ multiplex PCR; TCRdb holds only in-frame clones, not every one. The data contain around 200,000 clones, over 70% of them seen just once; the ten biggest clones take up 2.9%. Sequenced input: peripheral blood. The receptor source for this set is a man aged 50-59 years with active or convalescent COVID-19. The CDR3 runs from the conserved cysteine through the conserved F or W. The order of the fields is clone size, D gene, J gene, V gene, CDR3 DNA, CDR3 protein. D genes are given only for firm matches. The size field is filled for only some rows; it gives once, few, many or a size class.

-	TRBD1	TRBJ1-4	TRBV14	TGTGCCAGCAGCCGGGACAGAAAATCAAATGAAAAACTGTTTTTT	CASSRDRKSNEKLFF
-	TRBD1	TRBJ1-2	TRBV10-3	TGTGCCATCAGTGCCCTGGGACAGGGGGAAGGAGGCTACACCTTC	CAISALGQGEGGYTF
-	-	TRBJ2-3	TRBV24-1	TGTGCCACCAGTGATTTGCGGCAGGGGGGACCACAGTATTTT	CATSDLRQGGPQYF
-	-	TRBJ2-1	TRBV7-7	TGTGCTAGCAGCTCAGGATTTGAGCAGTTCTTC	CASSSGFEQFF
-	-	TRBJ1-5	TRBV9	TGTGCCAGCAGCACAGGTCCCGGTCAGCCCCAGCATTTT	CASSTGPGQPQHF
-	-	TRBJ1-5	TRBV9	TGTGCCAGCAGCGTAGATTGGGTGACTCAACCCCAGCATTTT	CASSVDWVTQPQHF
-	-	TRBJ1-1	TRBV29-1	TGCAGCGTTCACAGCCAATCTGACACTGAAGCTTTCTTT	CSVHSQSDTEAFF
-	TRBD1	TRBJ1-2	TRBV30	TGTGCCTGGAGTGTAATGACAGGGTATGGCTACACCTTC	CAWSVMTGYGYTF
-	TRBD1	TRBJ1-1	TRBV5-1	TGCGCCAGCAGCTTCGGACAGGGGACAATGAACACTGAAGCTTTCTTT	CASSFGQGTMNTEAFF
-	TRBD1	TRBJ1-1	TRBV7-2	TGTGCCAGCAGCGGGCGACAGGGCGTGAACACTGAAGCTTTCTTT	CASSGRQGVNTEAFF
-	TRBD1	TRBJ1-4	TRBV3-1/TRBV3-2	TGTGCCAGCAGCCAAGAATGGGGGACAGGGGGTGAAAAACTGTTTTTT	CASSQEWGTGGEKLFF
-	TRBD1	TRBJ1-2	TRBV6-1	TGTGCCAGCAGGGAAGGGGGCGTCTATGGCTACACCTTC	CASREGGVYGYTF
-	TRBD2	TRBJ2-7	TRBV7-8	TGTGCCAGCAGGTCTAGCGGGGATTACGAGCAGTACTTC	CASRSSGDYEQYF
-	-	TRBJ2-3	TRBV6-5	TGTGCCAGCAACCGAAGGGGCCTCACAGATACGCAGTATTTT	CASNRRGLTDTQYF
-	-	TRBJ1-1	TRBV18	TGTGCCAGCTCACCGATTTCCTCGGGGAGCACTGAAGCTTTCTTT	CASSPISSGSTEAFF
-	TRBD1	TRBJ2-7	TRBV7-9	TGTGCCAGCAGCGGAGCGGAGCGGGACAGGGTCTCCTACGAGCAGTACTTC	CASSGAERDRVSYEQYF
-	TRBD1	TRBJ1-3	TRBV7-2	TGTGCCAGCAGCCCATCGACAGGGAGTGGCGGAAACACCATATATTTT	CASSPSTGSGGNTIYF
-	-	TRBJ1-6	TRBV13	TGTGCCAGCAGCGCCAGGGTTTCACCCCTCCACTTT	CASSARVSPLHF
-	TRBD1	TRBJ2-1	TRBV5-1	TGCGCCAGCAGCATGGGACAGGTTTACAATGAGCAGTTCTTC	CASSMGQVYNEQFF
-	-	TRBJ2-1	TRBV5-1	TGCGCCAGCAGCTGGGGCCGGAGTACCTACAATGAGCAGTTCTTC	CASSWGRSTYNEQFF
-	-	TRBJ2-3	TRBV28	TGTGCCAGCAGTATGGACACGTTGGGTACGCAGTATTTT	CASSMDTLGTQYF
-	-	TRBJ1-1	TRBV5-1	TGCGCCAGCAGCTTGGACTGGGGGGACACTGAAGCTTTCTTT	CASSLDWGDTEAFF
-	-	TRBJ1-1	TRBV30	TGTGCCTGGAGCCGCGCGCGATCCACTGAAGCTTTCTTT	CAWSRARSTEAFF
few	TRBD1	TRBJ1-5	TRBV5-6	TGTGCCAGCAGCTTCGGAACAGGGGACAACAATCAGCCCCAGCATTTT	CASSFGTGDNNQPQHF
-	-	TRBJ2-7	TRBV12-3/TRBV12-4	TGTGCCAGCGGGCAGGTCTACGAGCAGTACTTC	CASGQVYEQYF
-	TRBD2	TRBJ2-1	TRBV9	TGTGCCAGCAGCGACGGGGGGGCAGGTTACAATGAGCAGTTCTTC	CASSDGGAGYNEQFF
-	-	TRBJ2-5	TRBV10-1	TGCGCCAGCAGTGATAGCGGCCCCAGGGCCCAGTACTTC	CASSDSGPRAQYF
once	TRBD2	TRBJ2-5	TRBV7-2	TGTGCCAGCAGCCCCGGGACTAGCGGGAGAGCTAAAGAGACCCAGTACTTC	CASSPGTSGRAKETQYF
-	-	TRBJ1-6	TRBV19	TGTGCCAGTAGCAGTACCTATAATTCACCCCTCCACTTT	CASSSTYNSPLHF
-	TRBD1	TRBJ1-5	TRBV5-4	TGTGCCAGCAGCCCCGCGCCGGGACAGGAAAATCAGCCCCAGCATTTT	CASSPAPGQENQPQHF